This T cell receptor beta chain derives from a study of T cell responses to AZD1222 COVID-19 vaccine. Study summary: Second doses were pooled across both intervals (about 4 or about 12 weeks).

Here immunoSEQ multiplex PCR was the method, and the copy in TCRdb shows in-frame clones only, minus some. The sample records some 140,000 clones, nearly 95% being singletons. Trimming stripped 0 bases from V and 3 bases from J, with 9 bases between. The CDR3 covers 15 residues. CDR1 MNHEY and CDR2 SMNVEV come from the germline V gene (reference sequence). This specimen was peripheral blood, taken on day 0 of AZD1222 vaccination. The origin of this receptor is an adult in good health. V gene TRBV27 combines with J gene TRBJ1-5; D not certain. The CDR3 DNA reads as TGTGCCAGCAGTTTATCAGGCCGGGCCAATCAGCCCCAGCATTTT. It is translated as CASSLSGRANQPQHF.